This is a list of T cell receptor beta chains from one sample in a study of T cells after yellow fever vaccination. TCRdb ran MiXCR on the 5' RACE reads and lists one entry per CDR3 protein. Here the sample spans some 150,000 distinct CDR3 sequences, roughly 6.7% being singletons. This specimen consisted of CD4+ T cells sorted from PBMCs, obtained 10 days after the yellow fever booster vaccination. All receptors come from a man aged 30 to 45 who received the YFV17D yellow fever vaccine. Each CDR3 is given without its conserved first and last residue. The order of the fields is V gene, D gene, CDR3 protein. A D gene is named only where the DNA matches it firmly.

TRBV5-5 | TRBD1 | ASSLGTGNVYEQY
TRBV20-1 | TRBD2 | CATPIGTSGSLSSYEQY
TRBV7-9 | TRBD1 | ASSSGQGTEAF
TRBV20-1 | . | SVSPRGTQEKLF
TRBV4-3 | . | ASSQDPPGSGYSPLH
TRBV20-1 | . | SAIVLAYNEQF
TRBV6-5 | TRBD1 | ASSYSSGQGNEKLF
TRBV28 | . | ASSLFSTDYEQY
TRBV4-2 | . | ASSQDGGYQTAQY
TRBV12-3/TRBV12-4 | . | ASSPPPWGTASSYEQY
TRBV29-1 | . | SVDWWGTDTQY
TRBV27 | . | ASSVLRNTEAF
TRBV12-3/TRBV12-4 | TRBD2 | ASSRGGGATQY
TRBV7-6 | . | ASSLDGFYEQY
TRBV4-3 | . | ASSQALSGGTDTQY
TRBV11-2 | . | ASSAPPSYEQY
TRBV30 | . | AWSPHDHEQY
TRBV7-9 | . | ASSLELNSPLH